This TCR beta chain was sequenced in a study of blood T cell repertoires in COVID-19 (dated by TCRdb to the early 2020s). Some background on the complete study: Samples covering the acute and convalescent phases of COVID-19 were provided by collaborators in the United States, Italy and Spain. The material from the prospective study consisted of cDNA or gDNA derived from T cells, B-cell-depleted T cells, or PBMCs. The dataset comprised deeply sampled blood TCRbeta repertoires from subjects exposed to, actively infected with, or recovered from COVID-19. A freely available public database, intended as a resource for researchers studying the immune response to SARS-CoV-2, is where the repertoires were released. Samples came from the ongoing ImmuneRACE study (first 160 participants) plus 1,254 subjects from 6 global collaborators. The sample metadata nearly always contained a de-identified subject ID, COVID-19 status, age in years and sex. Where HLA class I and class II types were available, the types were taken from metadata supplied by the sample provider, not from assay-based typing.

Findings and caveats that apply to the study as a whole: The amount of clinical and demographic metadata varied by source and participant and was provided uncurated.

Inclusive of the bounding cysteine and phenylalanine, the CDR3 is 13 residues long. The entry retains the CDR3 DNA only, 39 bases that are in frame from base 1. V is reduced by 6 bases and J by 1 base, leaving a spacing of 9 bases between them. The germline V gene (reference sequence) yields WNHNN for CDR1 and SYGVQD for CDR2. One collaborating source in Seattle enrolled patients during active infection and followed them longitudinally through the course of disease. The collaborating institutions used their own protocols to collect whole blood in K2EDTA tubes. Collaborator samples were shipped for TCRbeta analysis as frozen whole blood, isolated PBMCs, or DNA extracted from either sample type. Concerning this clone: It lacks a known antigen. No base qualities exist here, and no much larger clone lies one base off it.

TCRbeta CDR3 regions were amplified from genomic DNA using the immunoSEQ Assay, a bias-controlled multiplex PCR. Per the authors' processing: Within the assay, amplification of reference gene primers was used to estimate how many nucleated cells each sample contained. To quantify the absolute abundance of each unique TCRbeta CDR3 rearrangement, sequence reads were collapsed and filtered. For each sample, productive Simpson clonality was calculated as the square root of Simpson's diversity index across productive rearrangements. The source is immuneACCESS, and TCRdb retained only in-frame sequences with V and J called. Part of the clones is not carried over; for the studies checked, unresolved V genes explain less than half of this, and the remainder is unexplained. D and trimming were read from the DNA, whereas the V and J calls and clone size are those reported in that table. The sample table holds 250,000 or so clones, of which more than 80% were seen once. The ten largest clones capture less than 3% of the sample.

The rearrangement combines TRBV10-1 with TRBJ1-2, with no confidently assigned D gene. Sequencing used peripheral blood. This sequence was found in a man younger than 45 with COVID-19, enrolled during active disease. CDR3 protein: CASSLTVNYGYTF. In nucleotides, the sequence is TGCGCCAGCAGCCTTACAGTTAACTATGGCTACACCTTC.